The 15 T cell receptor beta chains below all came from one sample that was sequenced in a study of T cells in Graves' hyperthyroidism and ophthalmopathy. There were TCR beta CDR3 regions amplified from RNA transcripts. First-round RT-PCR targeting the TCR CDR3 was performed with the HTBI primer set. MiXCR, applied by TCRdb to the multiplex PCR reads, yields one record per CDR3 protein. The sample consists of about 550,000 distinct CDR3 sequences, under 25% of them appearing once. The sequenced sample was blood. The source of these receptors is a man aged 18 to 30 with Graves' hyperthyroidism.

The genes are TRBV5-1 and TRBJ1-1; D remains ambiguous. Germline V gene data show CDR1 as SGHRS and CDR2 as YFSETQ. The length of the CDR3 is 12 residues. V was shortened by 9 bases and J by 4 bases, with 13 bases between the two germline ends. The CDR3 nucleotides are TGCGCCACCTCGGACGGCTTCACTGAAGCTTTCTTT. This translates into CATSDGFTEAFF.

This clonotype appeared many times. The chain couples TRBV10-3 to TRBJ1-2; no clear D gene. Germline values: CDR1 ENHRY, CDR2 SYGVKD. The CDR3 sequence is 16 residues long. With 10 bases removed from V and 4 bases from J, the gap between germline ends came to 25 bases. CDR3 in DNA: TGTGCCACCAAGCCTTTCGTAGGTGATTCGGGCTATGGCTACACCTTC. It specifies CATKPFVGDSGYGYTF.

The table lists this clonotype with many counts. V is TRBV6-1 and J is TRBJ1-3; D is undetermined. This CDR3 spans 11 amino acids. Germline CDR1 reads MNHNS; CDR2 reads SASEGT. The germline V and J ends were trimmed by 2 bases and 9 bases, with 5 bases remaining between them. CDR3 sequence (DNA): TGTGCCAGCAGTGAAACCGGCACCATATATTTT. Protein product: CASSETGTIYF.

Many counts were recorded for this clonotype. This rearrangement joins TRBV2 to TRBJ2-7; D not resolved. CDR3 length equals 12 residues. The V and J ends lost 7 bases and 1 base respectively, with 8 bases between them. The germline gives CDR1 SNHLY, CDR2 FYNNEI. CDR3 residues: CASTKASYEQYF. The CDR3 bases are TGTGCCAGCACAAAGGCATCCTACGAGCAGTACTTC. Based on the CDR3 plus reference TRBV2 and TRBJ2-7, the full variable domain is EPEVTQTPSHQVTQMGQEVILRCVPISNHLYFYWYRQILGQKVEFLVSFYNNEISEKSEIFDDQFSVERPDGSNFTLKIRSTKLEDSAMYFCASTKASYEQYFGPGTRLTVT.

Ten or more counts support this clonotype. The chain uses TRBV9 and TRBJ2-5; 7 nucleotides line up with TRBD1. The CDR3 contains 15 residues. The V segment lost 3 bases and the J segment 2 bases; nucleotides outside the gene matches: 7. CDR1 and CDR2 from the germline V gene are SGDLS and YYNGEE. The CDR3 DNA is TGTGCCAGCAGCGCCTCGACAGGGCGGCAAGAGACCCAGTACTTC. Translating gives CASSASTGRQETQYF.

This clonotype was seen at least ten times. V usage is TRBV6-5 and J usage is TRBJ1-1; no reliable D call. This CDR3 is 12 amino acids long. CDR1 and CDR2 from the germline V gene are MNHEY and SVGAGI. Deletions cut 4 bases from V and 7 bases from J, with 10 bases between. The CDR3 region has the DNA TGTGCCAGCAGTTCGTATGAGTTTGAAGCTTTCTTT. Amino acids: CASSSYEFEAFF.

This sequence joins TRBV7-2 and TRBJ2-2, with TRBD2 matching over 7 bases. Trimming removed 7 bases from V and 5 bases from J; junction bases left unmatched: 7. The CDR3 extends over 14 amino acids. Per germline, CDR1 SGHTA and CDR2 FQGNSA. This chain's CDR3 is CASIRGSRTGELFF. The DNA of the CDR3 is TGTGCCAGCATCCGCGGGAGCCGGACCGGGGAGCTGTTTTTT.

This clonotype was seen at least ten times. The chain combines TRBV12-5 with TRBJ1-3, with a tentative D call TRBD1 (6 bases). The CDR3 runs 14 residues. CDR1 and CDR2 from the germline V gene are LGHNT and FRNRAP. Trimming cost V 6 bases and J 1 base, with 10 bases left between them. CDR3 amino acids: CASGLDSSGNTIYF. As DNA, the CDR3 is TGTGCTAGTGGGCTGGACAGTTCTGGAAACACCATATATTTT. Complete variable domain (other parts from reference TRBV12-5 and TRBJ1-3): DARVTQTPRHKVTEMGQEVTMRCQPILGHNTVFWYRQTMMQGLELLAYFRNRAPLDDSGMPKDRFSAEMPDATLATLKIQPSEPRDSAVYFCASGLDSSGNTIYFGEGSWLTVV.

This clonotype has ten or more counts. The chain uses TRBV20-1 and TRBJ2-7; 9 bases align to TRBD2. V was clipped by 2 bases and J by 4 bases; unmatched bases: 6. This CDR3 has 14 amino acids. Germline V gives CDR1 DFQATT, CDR2 SNEGSKA (reference sequence). CDR3 residues: CSARNLAGSYEQYF. The CDR3 coding sequence is TGCAGTGCTAGAAACCTAGCGGGGTCATACGAGCAGTACTTC.

The chain uses TRBV6-1 and TRBJ1-2; D gene ambiguous. Looked up from germline, CDR1 is MNHNS and CDR2 is SASEGT. V was clipped by 1 base and J by 4 bases, with 10 bases between them. The CDR3 has 14 amino acids. The CDR3 bases are TGTGCCAGCAGTGAAGTGGGCAGCCGCTATGGCTACACCTTC. Translated: CASSEVGSRYGYTF.

This clonotype occurred a few times. V usage is TRBV6-2 or TRBV6-3 and J usage is TRBJ2-7, with a possible D match to TRBD2 (5 bases). The V end was cut by 8 bases, the J end by 3 bases, with 14 bases between. CDR1 MNHEY and CDR2 SVGEGT come from the germline V gene. The CDR3 is 13 residues long. In DNA, the CDR3 is TGTGCCAGCTCCCGGGAAACCAGCTACGAGCAGTACTTC. Translating gives CASSRETSYEQYF.

This clonotype was picked up many times. The chain combines TRBV2 with TRBJ1-3; 8 nucleotides line up with TRBD1. V lost 6 bases and J lost 0; bases outside the gene matches: 1. The CDR3 is made up of 14 amino acids. Germline loops: CDR1 SNHLY, CDR2 FYNNEI. In DNA, the CDR3 is TGTGCCAGCAGCGGACAGGGCTCTGGAAACACCATATATTTT. This encodes CASSGQGSGNTIYF.

This clonotype was recorded a few times. The chain has TRBV9 and TRBJ1-1; possible D gene TRBD1, 6 bases. The V end was cut by 3 bases, the J end by 0 bases, with 18 bases between. CDR1 and CDR2 from the germline V gene are SGDLS and YYNGEE. CDR3 length: 17 amino acids. The CDR3 sequence: CASSDSPGTLMNTEAFF. CDR3 nucleotides: TGTGCCAGCAGCGACTCCCCCGGGACACTCATGAACACTGAAGCTTTCTTT.

This clonotype has a handful of counts. The V gene is TRBV20-1, the J gene TRBJ2-7; the D gene is possibly TRBD1 (6 bases). This CDR3 region has 13 residues. Trimming shortened V by 5 bases and J by 4 bases, and 15 bases separated the two germline ends. Germline assignment: CDR1 DFQATT and CDR2 SNEGSKA (reference sequence). As DNA, the CDR3 is TGCAGTGCTCATGCAGGGGAGTGGTACGAGCAGTACTTC. Amino acid sequence: CSAHAGEWYEQYF.

V and J are TRBV7-3 and TRBJ2-2, with a possible D match to TRBD2 (6 bases). The V gene's germline CDR1 is SGHTA and CDR2 FQGTGA. The germline V and J ends were trimmed by 4 bases and 6 bases, with 12 bases remaining between them. This CDR3 is 14 amino acids long. CDR3: CASSSGLTSGELFF. The CDR3 bases are TGTGCCAGCAGCTCAGGACTAACGTCCGGGGAGCTGTTTTTT.